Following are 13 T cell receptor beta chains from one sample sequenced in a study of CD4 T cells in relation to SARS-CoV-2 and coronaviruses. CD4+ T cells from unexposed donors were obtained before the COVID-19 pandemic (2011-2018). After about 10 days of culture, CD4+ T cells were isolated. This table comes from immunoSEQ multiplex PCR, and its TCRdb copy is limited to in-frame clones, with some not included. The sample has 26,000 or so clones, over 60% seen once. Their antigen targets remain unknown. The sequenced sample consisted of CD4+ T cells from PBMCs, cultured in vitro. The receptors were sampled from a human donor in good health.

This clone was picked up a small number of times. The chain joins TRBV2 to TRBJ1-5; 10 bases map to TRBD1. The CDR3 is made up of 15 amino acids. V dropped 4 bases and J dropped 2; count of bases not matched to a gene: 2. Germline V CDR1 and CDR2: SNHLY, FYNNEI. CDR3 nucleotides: TGTGCCAGCAGTGCGGACAGGGGGGGCAATCAGCCCCAGCATTTT. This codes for CASSADRGGNQPQHF.

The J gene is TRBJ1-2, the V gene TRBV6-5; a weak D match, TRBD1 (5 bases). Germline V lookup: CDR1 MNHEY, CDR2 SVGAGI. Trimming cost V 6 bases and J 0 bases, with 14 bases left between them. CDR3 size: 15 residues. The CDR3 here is CASSRPGYTNYGYTF. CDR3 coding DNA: TGTGCCAGCAGCCGCCCAGGGTACACTAACTATGGCTACACCTTC.

The CDR3 loop reads CASSGSSGGYNEQFF. CDR3 coding DNA: TGTGCCAGCAGCGGTTCTAGCGGGGGTTACAATGAGCAGTTCTTC. The genes are TRBV11-3 and TRBJ2-1, with 10 bases aligning to TRBD2. Trimming cost V 5 bases and J 4 bases; bases outside gene matches: 5. Germline-derived CDR1 and CDR2 are SGHNT and YENEEA. CDR3 size: 15 residues. The full variable domain, completed using reference TRBV11-3 and TRBJ2-1, is EAGVVQSPRYKIIEKKQPVAFWCNPISGHNTLYWYLQNLGQGPELLIRYENEEAVDDSQLPKDRFSAERLKGVDSTLKIQPAELGDSAVYLCASSGSSGGYNEQFFGPGTRLTVL.

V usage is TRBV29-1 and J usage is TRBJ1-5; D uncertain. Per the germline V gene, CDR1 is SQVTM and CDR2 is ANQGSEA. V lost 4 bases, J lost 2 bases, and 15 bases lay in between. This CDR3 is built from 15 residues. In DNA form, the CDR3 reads TGCAGCGTTGCCGACGGGGTCCTGGGCAATCAGCCCCAGCATTTT. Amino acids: CSVADGVLGNQPQHF.

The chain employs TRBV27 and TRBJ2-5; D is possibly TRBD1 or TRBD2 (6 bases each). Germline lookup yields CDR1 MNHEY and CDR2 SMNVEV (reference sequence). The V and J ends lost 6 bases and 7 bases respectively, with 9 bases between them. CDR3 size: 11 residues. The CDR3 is CASRRGVTQYF. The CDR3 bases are TGTGCCAGCAGAAGGGGGGTGACCCAGTACTTC.

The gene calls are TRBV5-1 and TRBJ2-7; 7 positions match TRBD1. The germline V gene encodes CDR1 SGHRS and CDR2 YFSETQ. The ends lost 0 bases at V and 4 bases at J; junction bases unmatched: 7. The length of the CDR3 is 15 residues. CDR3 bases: TGCGCCAGCAGCTTGGGGGTGGGCAGGGGGTACGAGCAGTACTTC. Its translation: CASSLGVGRGYEQYF. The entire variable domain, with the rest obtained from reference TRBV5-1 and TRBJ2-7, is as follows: KAGVTQTPRYLIKTRGQQVTLSCSPISGHRSVSWYQQTPGQGLQFLFEYFSETQRNKGNFPGRFSGRQFSNSRSEMNVSTLELGDSALYLCASSLGVGRGYEQYFGPGTRLTVT.

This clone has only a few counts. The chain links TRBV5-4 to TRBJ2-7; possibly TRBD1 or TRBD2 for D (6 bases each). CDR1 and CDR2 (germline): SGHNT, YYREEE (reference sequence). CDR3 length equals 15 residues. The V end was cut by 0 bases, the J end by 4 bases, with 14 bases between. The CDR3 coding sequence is TGTGCCAGCAGCTTGGACCAGGGGACTCATTACGAGCAGTACTTC. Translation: CASSLDQGTHYEQYF.

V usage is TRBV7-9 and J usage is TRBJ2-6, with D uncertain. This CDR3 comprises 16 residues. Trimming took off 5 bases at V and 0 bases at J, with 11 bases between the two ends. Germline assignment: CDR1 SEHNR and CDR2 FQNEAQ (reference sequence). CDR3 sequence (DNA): TGTGCCAGCAGCCTAATCCCCACCTCTGGGGCCAACGTCCTGACTTTC. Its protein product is CASSLIPTSGANVLTF.

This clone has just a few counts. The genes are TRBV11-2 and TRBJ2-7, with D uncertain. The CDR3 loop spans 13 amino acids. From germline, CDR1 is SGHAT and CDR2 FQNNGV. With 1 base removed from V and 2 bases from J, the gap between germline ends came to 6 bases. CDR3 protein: CASSLGETYEQYF. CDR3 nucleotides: TGTGCCAGCAGCTTAGGGGAAACCTACGAGCAGTACTTC.

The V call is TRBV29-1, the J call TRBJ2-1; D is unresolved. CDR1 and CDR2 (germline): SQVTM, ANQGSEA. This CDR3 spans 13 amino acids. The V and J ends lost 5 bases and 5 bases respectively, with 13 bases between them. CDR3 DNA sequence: TGCAGCGTTCCTTCTGTTTGGGACAATGAGCAGTTCTTC. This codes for CSVPSVWDNEQFF.

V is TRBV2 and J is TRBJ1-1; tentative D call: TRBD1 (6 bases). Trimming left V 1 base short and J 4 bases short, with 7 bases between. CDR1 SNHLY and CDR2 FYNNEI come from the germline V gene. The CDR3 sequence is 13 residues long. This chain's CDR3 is CASSEEGGTEAFF. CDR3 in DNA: TGTGCCAGCAGTGAAGAGGGGGGCACTGAAGCTTTCTTT. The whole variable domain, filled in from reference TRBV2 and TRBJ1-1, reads EPEVTQTPSHQVTQMGQEVILRCVPISNHLYFYWYRQILGQKVEFLVSFYNNEISEKSEIFDDQFSVERPDGSNFTLKIRSTKLEDSAMYFCASSEEGGTEAFFGQGTRLTVV.

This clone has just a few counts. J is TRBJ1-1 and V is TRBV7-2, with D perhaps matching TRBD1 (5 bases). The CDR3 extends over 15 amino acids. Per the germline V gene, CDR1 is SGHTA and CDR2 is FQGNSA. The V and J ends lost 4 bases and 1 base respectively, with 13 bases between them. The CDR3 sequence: CASSWTRGGNTEAFF. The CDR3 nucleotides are TGTGCCAGCAGCTGGACCCGGGGGGGGAACACTGAAGCTTTCTTT.

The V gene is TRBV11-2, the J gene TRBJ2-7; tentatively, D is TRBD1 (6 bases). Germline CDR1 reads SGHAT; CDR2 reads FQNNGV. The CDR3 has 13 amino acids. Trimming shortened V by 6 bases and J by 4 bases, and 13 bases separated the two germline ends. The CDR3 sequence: CASREIDRYEQYF. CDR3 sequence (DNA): TGTGCCAGCAGAGAGATCGACAGGTACGAGCAGTACTTC.